These 5 T cell receptor beta chains were all obtained from the same sample, sequenced in a study of blood T cells in healthy people across ages. Alongside a J-beta primer mix, a sample-barcoded 5' primer served in a second PCR lasting roughly 6 to 12 cycles. MiXCR, run by TCRdb on the 5' RACE reads, gives a single entry per CDR3 protein. The repertoire holds roughly 680,000 distinct CDR3 sequences, with roughly 20% as singletons. The sequenced material came from blood. The receptors come from a man between 65 and 85 years old in good health.

The chain has TRBV20-1 and TRBJ2-7; possibly TRBD1 for D (6 bases). The CDR3 is made up of 13 amino acids. The germline gives CDR1 DFQATT, CDR2 SNEGSKA (reference sequence). V gave up 6 bases and J gave up 0 bases, with 12 bases separating them. The CDR3 coding sequence is TGCAGTGCGAGACAGGCTATCTCCTACGAGCAGTACTTC. Translation gives CSARQAISYEQYF.

This clonotype showed up many times. The chain combines TRBV5-1 with TRBJ2-6, with 8 positions matching TRBD1. Germline V CDR1 and CDR2: SGHRS, YFSETQ. The CDR3 has 15 residues. The junction had 3 bases not matched to a gene; V was cut back by 4 bases and J by 3 bases. This chain's CDR3 is CASSQGQGGANVLTF. DNA for the CDR3: TGCGCCAGCAGCCAAGGACAGGGTGGGGCCAACGTCCTGACTTTC.

This clonotype was seen only a few times. The chain carries TRBV4-2 and TRBJ2-3; the match to TRBD2 covers 7 bases. V lost 1 base and J lost 4; bases outside the gene matches: 2. The CDR3 sequence is 14 residues long. Per germline, CDR1 LGHNA and CDR2 YNFKEQ. The chain's CDR3 is CASSQGGSSDTQYF. In nucleotides, the CDR3 is TGTGCCAGCAGCCAAGGCGGGAGTTCAGATACGCAGTATTTT.

In its sample, this clonotype was seen a few times. The genes are TRBV4-3 and TRBJ2-6; D uncertain. V dropped 0 bases and J dropped 4 bases, with 1 base sitting between them. This CDR3 comprises 13 residues. Germline CDR1 LGHNA, CDR2 YSLEER. CDR3 bases: TGCGCCAGCAGCCAAGAGGGGGCCAACGTCCTGACTTTC. Amino acid sequence: CASSQEGANVLTF.

Worth noting for this clonotype: The junction and the germline gene differ at one end; a read error may be behind it. This chain links TRBV18 with TRBJ2-7; TRBD1 matches 10 bases. CDR3 length equals 15 residues. The germline V gene has CDR1 KGHSH and CDR2 LQKENI. CDR3 sequence: CASSTPDRGSYEQYF. The CDR3 DNA reads TGTGCCAGCTCAACACCGGACAGGGGGTCGTACGAGCAGTACTTC. The full variable domain, rest sourced from reference TRBV18 and TRBJ2-7, is NAGVMQNPRHLVRRRGQEARLRCSPMKGHSHVYWYRQLPEEGLKFMVYLQKENIIDESGMPKERFSAEFPKEGPSILRIQQVVRGDSAAYFCASSTPDRGSYEQYFGPGTRLTVT.